This T cell receptor beta chain was profiled in a study of shared clonotypes between healthy human individuals (dated by TCRdb to 2020 to 2021). About the investigation overall: The cohort included a few men and two women between 18 and 49 years of age. Blood TCR repertoires of about 5 healthy adults were deeply sequenced to estimate repertoire size and the extent of clonotype sharing between individuals. For each donor, CD4 naive and CD4 memory were each given three plates, CD8 naive was given two plates, and CD8 memory was given one plate. Different laboratories and diverse techniques were used to prepare libraries and sequence TCR repertoires, to increase sequencing depth and limit assay-specific biases. Per donor, leukapheresis produced somewhere between about 0.9 and 10 billion PBMCs.

V is reduced by 4 bases and J by 6 bases, leaving a spacing of 10 bases between them. Via the germline V gene, CDR1 is MGHRA and CDR2 YSYEKL. There are 13 amino acids in the CDR3, from cysteine to phenylalanine inclusive. Just the 39-base CDR3 DNA is kept, in frame starting at base 1. TCR CDR3 regions were amplified from genomic DNA by multiplex PCR using the deep immunoSEQ assay. Extracted genomic DNA from each cell subset was spread evenly across all wells of several immunoSEQ 96-well plates, with each plate serving as a replicate. Each replicate PCR for sorted subsets received about 0.2 ug genomic DNA, equal to tens of thousands of T cell genomes. Purified libraries were quantified with a Qubit 3.0 fluorometer, sized on a Bioanalyzer 2100, and re-quantified with the KAPA Library Quantification kit. Every immunoSEQ 96-well plate was sequenced on a separate single-read 150-cycle Illumina NextSeq 550 flow cell. On the authors' methods: The immunoSEQ output contained only junctional sequences without quality scores, so filtering could not match that applied to full-length reads. To assign V/J genes and CDR3, sequences were annotated against IMGT germline references using PyIR, a Python wrapper for IgBLAST v1.9. Reads with weak V/J assignments (E-value above 1e-6), missing CDR3, stop codons, out-of-frame junctions, or ambiguous translated residues were removed. V3J clonotypes were defined as sequences sharing an identical inferred V gene, J gene, and CDR3 amino acid sequence. To compute the percentage overlap between repertoires, the number of shared unique clonotypes was divided by the size of the smaller repertoire. RTK rarefaction, the Chao1 estimator, and Recon v2.1 estimates of unobserved clonotypes were used to assess repertoire richness. For all TCRbeta clonotypes obtained by the gDNA method from a few donors, generation probabilities were computed with OLGA. Sourced from immuneACCESS, this table was stored by TCRdb with only in-frame sequences that have V and J called. A share of the clones is absent; for the studies checked, an unresolved V gene accounts for under half, and the remainder has no known explanation. Clone size and the V and J calls come from that table; the DNA yielded D and trimming. The sample table holds 750,000 to 1,000,000 clones, of which about 92% were seen once. Around 24% of the sample is in the top ten clones.

CD8 naive samples consisted of CD45RO-negative cells that were positively selected for CCR7, yielding a CD45RA+CCR7+ population without TemRA cells. The donors were healthy, HIV-negative adults with no recently reported acute infections or vaccinations. All donors were Caucasian adults living in Nashville, Tennessee, USA. After blood collection by leukapheresis, PBMCs were isolated using Ficoll-Histopaque density gradient centrifugation and then cryopreserved in the vapor phase of liquid nitrogen. Analytical flow cytometry was used to check the purity and quantity of each magnetically sorted T cell population. Genomic DNA was isolated from each sorted fraction and quantified by UV absorbance on a Nanodrop 2000c. Of note for this clone: The antigen it binds to is not known. Per-base qualities were not stored, and no clone one base away is much larger.

The paper's findings and limits, for the study overall: Even with the large sequencing depth, rarefaction of the sorted-subset datasets indicated that sequencing was incomplete. Sharing across several donors was observed for around 4.8% of naive CD4, 3.5% of naive CD8, 2% to 2.5% of memory CD4, and roughly 0.4% of memory CD8 clonotypes. Sampling was limited to blood, and TCR repertoires in tissue likely differ from TCR repertoires in blood. Naive subsets generally had larger estimated clonotype richness than memory subsets. The small number of donors limited the genetic and exposure-history diversity represented. Pairwise subsampling indicated that sequencing depth was expected to affect the degree of clonotype sharing among donors. Higher generation probabilities were observed for clonotypes shared by all four sorted-subset donors than for non-shared clonotypes.

Sequences were obtained from naive CD8+ T cells sorted from blood. This specimen's cell subset or site label, per the study, means: CD45RA+CCR7+. The receptor chain draws on TRBV4-1 and TRBJ2-4; a tentative D match to TRBD1 spans 6 bases. This sequence was found in a man aged 25-45 years in good health. The base sequence is TGCGCCAGCAGCCCGGGCAGGGGAAACATTCAGTACTTC. The encoded protein is CASSPGRGNIQYF.